Below, one TCR beta chain is given with its context. Its antigen is as yet unknown. The length of the CDR3 is 13 residues. Trimming left V 9 bases short and J 2 bases short, with 10 bases between. Germline V lookup: CDR1 MNHNY, CDR2 SVGAGI (reference sequence). The data were obtained in a study of T-cell reconstitution after alpha-beta-depleted transplantation in children. Construction of the TCRbeta library involved unique molecular identifiers. A single record per CDR3 protein comes from TCRdb applying MiXCR to the PCR reads. The sample contains 540,000 or so distinct CDR3 sequences, 23% of which appear only once. Points from the study as a whole: One year after transplant, T-cell counts and diversity came mostly from newly produced T cells. At day 60, the high TCRbeta diversity found in some patients originated from recipient T cells and thymic progenitors that had survived. Where alpha-beta T cells came from about two months after transplant was reportedly several hundred expanded graft clones.

The sequence was collected from a boy younger than two who had a stem cell transplant for acute myeloid leukemia, so the T cells may come from the graft donor. The sample consisted of PBMCs, mostly from graft donor cells, taken 360 days after TCRalphabeta/CD19-depleted stem cell transplant. This rearrangement joins TRBV6-6 to TRBJ2-2, with D tentatively TRBD1 (6 bases). The CDR3 DNA sequence: TGTGCCAGTGGACAGTACAACACCGGGGAGCTGTTTTTT. It specifies CASGQYNTGELFF.